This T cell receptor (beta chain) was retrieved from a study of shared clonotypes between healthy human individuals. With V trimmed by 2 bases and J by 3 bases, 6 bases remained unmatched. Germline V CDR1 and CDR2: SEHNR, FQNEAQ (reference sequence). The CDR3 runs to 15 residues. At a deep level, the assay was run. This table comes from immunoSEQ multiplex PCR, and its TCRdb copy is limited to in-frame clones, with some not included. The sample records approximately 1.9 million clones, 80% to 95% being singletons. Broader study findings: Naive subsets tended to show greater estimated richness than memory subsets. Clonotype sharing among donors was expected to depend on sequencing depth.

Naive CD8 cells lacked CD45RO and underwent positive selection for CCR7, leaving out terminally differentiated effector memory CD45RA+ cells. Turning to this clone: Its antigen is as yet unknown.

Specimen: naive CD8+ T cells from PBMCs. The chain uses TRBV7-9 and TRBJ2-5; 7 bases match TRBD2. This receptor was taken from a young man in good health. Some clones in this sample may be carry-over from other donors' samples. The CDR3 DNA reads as TGTGCCAGCAGCTTAATTGGTCTAGCGGAAGAGACCCAGTACTTC. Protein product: CASSLIGLAEETQYF.